This T cell receptor beta chain came from a study of T-cell memory formation after mild COVID-19. Across the whole study: Each donor largely had its own TCR clusters.

From 5'RACE with constant-segment primers came TCR alpha and TCR beta cDNA libraries that carried sample barcodes and UMIs. TCRdb re-called the 5' RACE reads with MiXCR, one entry per CDR3 protein. Here the sample spans about 320,000 distinct CDR3 sequences, more than 13% being singletons. About this clonotype: The antigen remains unidentified.

This CDR3 spans 14 amino acids. The germline V gene encodes CDR1 MNHEY and CDR2 SVGAGI. V shed 1 base and J shed 6 bases, with 10 bases lying between them. Study results and limitations: Clones that got smaller from day 15 to 85 had even CD4/CD8, while clones growing later tipped toward CD4+. In second-wave clones peaking day 37, SARS-CoV-2 specificity remained unconfirmed.

The material sequenced was PBMCs or a T cell subset sorted from them (not recorded which). This chain links TRBV6-5 with TRBJ1-5, with D tentatively TRBD1 (5 bases). The source is a young man who had mild COVID-19 (a few samples of this study predate the infection). Cell type and time point are not known. The CDR3 DNA follows: TGTGCCAGCAGTTACTTTTCCCAGGGTCAGCCCCAGCATTTT. Encoded protein: CASSYFSQGQPQHF.